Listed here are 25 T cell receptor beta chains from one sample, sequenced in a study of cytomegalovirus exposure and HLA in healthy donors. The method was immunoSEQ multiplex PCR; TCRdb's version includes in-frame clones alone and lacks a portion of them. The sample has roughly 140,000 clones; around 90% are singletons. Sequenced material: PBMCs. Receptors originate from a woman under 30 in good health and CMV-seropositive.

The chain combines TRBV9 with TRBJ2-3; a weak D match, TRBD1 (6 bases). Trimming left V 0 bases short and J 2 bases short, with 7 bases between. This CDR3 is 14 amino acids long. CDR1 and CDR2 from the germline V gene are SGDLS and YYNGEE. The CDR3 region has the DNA TGTGCCAGCAGCGTAGGACAGGCCACAGATACGCAGTATTTT. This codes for CASSVGQATDTQYF.

CDR3 bases: TGTGCCAGCAGTCCTAGGACTAGCCCAGATACGCAGTATTTT. This encodes CASSPRTSPDTQYF. The chain has TRBV28 and TRBJ2-3, with 8 positions matching TRBD2. The CDR3 is 14 residues long. Germline CDR1 is MDHEN and CDR2 is SYDVKM. The V and J ends lost 5 bases and 4 bases, in that order; junction bases with no gene match: 5.

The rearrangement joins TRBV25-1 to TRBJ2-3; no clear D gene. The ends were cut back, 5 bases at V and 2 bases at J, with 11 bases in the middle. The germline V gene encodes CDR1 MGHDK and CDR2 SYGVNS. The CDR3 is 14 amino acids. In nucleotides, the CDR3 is TGTGCCAGCAGTAACCGCAGGAACACAGATACGCAGTATTTT. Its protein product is CASSNRRNTDTQYF.

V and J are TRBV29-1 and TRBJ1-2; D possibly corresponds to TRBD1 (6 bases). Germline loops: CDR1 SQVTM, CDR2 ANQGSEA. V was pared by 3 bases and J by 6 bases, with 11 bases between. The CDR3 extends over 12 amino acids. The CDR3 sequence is CSVEDSVHGYTF. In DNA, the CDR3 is TGCAGCGTTGAGGACAGTGTCCATGGCTACACCTTC.

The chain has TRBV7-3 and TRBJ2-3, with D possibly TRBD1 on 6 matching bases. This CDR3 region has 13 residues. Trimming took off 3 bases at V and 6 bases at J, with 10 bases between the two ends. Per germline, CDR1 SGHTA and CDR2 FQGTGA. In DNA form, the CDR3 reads TGTGCCAGCAGCTTCTTCCAGGGGGATACGCAGTATTTT. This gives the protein CASSFFQGDTQYF.

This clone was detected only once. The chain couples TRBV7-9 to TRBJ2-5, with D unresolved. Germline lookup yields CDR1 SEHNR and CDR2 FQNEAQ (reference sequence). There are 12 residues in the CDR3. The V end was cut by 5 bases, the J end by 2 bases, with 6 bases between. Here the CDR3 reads CASSRRQETQYF. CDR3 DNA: TGTGCCAGCAGCCGTAGACAAGAGACCCAGTACTTC.

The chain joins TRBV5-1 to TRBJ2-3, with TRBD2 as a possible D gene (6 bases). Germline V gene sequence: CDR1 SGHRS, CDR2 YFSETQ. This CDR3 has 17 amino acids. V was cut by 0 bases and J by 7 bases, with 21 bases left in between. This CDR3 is CASSLGIGGLRGNTQYF. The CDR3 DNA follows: TGCGCCAGCAGCTTGGGAATTGGCGGACTTCGGGGGAATACGCAGTATTTT.

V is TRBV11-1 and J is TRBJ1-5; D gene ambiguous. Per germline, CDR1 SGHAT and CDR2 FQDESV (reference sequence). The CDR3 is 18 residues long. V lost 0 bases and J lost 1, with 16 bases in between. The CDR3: CASSLARDGRTSNQPQHF. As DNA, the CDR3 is TGTGCCAGCAGCTTAGCGAGGGATGGCAGGACCAGCAATCAGCCCCAGCATTTT. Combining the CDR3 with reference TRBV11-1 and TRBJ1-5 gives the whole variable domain EAEVAQSPRYKITEKSQAVAFWCDPISGHATLYWYRQILGQGPELLVQFQDESVVDDSQLPKDRFSAERLKGVDSTLKIQPAELGDSAMYLCASSLARDGRTSNQPQHFGDGTRLSIL.

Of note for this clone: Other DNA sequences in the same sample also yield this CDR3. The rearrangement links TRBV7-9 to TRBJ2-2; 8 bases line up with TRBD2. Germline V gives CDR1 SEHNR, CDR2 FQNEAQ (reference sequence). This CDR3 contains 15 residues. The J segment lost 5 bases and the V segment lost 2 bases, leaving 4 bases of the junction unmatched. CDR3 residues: CASSLTSGATGELFF. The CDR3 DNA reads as TGTGCCAGCAGCTTAACTAGCGGAGCAACCGGGGAGCTGTTTTTT.

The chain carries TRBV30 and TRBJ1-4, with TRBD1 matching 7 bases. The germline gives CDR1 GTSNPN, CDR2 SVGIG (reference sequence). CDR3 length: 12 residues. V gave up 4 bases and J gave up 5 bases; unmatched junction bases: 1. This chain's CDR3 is CAWMGQNEKLFF. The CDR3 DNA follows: TGTGCCTGGATGGGACAGAATGAAAAACTGTTTTTT.

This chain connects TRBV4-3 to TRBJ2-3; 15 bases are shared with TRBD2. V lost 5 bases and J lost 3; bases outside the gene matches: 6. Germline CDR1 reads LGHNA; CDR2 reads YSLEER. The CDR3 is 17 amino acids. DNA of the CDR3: TGCGCCAGCAGCGGACTAGCGGGAGGGATGGGGACAGATACGCAGTATTTT. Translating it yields CASSGLAGGMGTDTQYF.

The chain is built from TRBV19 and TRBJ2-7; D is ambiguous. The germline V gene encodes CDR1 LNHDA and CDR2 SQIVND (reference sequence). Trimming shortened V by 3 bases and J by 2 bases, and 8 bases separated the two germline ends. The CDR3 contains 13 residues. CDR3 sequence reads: CASSMEQPYEQYF. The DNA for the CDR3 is TGTGCCAGTAGTATGGAACAGCCCTACGAGCAGTACTTC.

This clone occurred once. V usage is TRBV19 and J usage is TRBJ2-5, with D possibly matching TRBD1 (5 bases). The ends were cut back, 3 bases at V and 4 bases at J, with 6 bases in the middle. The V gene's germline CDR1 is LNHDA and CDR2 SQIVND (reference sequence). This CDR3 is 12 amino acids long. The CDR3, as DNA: TGTGCCAGTAGTATTCAGGGAGAGACCCAGTACTTC. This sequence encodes CASSIQGETQYF.

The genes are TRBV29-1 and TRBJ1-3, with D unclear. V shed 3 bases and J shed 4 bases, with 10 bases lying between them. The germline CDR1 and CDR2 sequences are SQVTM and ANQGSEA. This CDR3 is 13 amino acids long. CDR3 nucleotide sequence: TGCAGCGTTGACGGGGATGCCGGAAACACCATATATTTT. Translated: CSVDGDAGNTIYF.

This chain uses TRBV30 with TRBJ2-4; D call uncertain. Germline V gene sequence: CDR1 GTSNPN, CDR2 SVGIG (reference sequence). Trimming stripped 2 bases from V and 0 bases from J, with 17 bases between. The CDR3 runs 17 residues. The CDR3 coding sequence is TGTGCCTGGAGTCCCCCGATTGACTCCCTAGCCAAAAACATTCAGTACTTC. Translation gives CAWSPPIDSLAKNIQYF.

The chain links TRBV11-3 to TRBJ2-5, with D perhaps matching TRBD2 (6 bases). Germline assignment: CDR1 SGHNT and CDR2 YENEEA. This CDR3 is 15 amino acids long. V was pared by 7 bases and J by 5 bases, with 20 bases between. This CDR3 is CASTTDGARGETQYF. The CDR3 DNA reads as TGTGCCAGCACGACGGATGGTGCACGGGGGGAGACCCAGTACTTC.

The CDR3 loop reads CASKAPGREQFF. CDR3 bases: TGTGCCAGCAAGGCACCGGGGAGGGAGCAGTTCTTC. This chain links TRBV28 with TRBJ2-1; a possible D gene is TRBD2 (6 bases). The CDR3 is made up of 12 amino acids. Germline V gene data show CDR1 as MDHEN and CDR2 as SYDVKM. V was pared by 7 bases and J by 10 bases, with 14 bases between. The full variable domain, its missing parts supplied by reference TRBV28 and TRBJ2-1, is DVKVTQSSRYLVKRTGEKVFLECVQDMDHENMFWYRQDPGLGLRLIYFSYDVKMKEKGDIPEGYSVSREKKERFSLILESASTNQTSMYLCASKAPGREQFFGPGTRLTVL.

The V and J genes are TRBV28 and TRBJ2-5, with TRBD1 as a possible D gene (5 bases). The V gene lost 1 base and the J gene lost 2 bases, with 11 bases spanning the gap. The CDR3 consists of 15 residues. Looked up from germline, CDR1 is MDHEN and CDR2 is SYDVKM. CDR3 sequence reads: CASSLLTDRQETQYF. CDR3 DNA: TGTGCCAGCAGTTTATTGACAGATCGGCAAGAGACCCAGTACTTC.

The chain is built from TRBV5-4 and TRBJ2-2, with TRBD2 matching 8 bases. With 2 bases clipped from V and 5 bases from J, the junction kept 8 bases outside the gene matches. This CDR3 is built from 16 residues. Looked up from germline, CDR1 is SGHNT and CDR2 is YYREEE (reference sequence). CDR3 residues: CASSFPAGEWTGELFF. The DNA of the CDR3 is TGTGCCAGCAGCTTTCCAGCGGGAGAGTGGACCGGGGAGCTGTTTTTT.

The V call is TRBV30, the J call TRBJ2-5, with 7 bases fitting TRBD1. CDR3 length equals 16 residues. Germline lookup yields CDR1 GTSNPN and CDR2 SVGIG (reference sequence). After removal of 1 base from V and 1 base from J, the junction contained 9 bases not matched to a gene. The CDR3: CAWSGEGQTRQETQYF. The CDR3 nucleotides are TGTGCCTGGAGTGGCGAGGGACAGACACGCCAAGAGACCCAGTACTTC.

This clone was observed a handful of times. In DNA form, the CDR3 reads TGTGCCAGCAGTAAAGGGGGTATCTCGAGCTACGAGCAGTACTTC. Translation: CASSKGGISSYEQYF. This chain uses TRBV28 with TRBJ2-7; TRBD1 might be the D (6 bases). The germline V gene encodes CDR1 MDHEN and CDR2 SYDVKM. V was shortened by 5 bases and J by 3 bases, with 17 bases between the two germline ends. This CDR3 is 15 amino acids long.

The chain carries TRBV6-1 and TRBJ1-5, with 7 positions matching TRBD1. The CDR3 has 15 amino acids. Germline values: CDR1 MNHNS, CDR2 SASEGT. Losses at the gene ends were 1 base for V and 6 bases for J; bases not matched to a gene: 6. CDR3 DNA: TGTGCCAGCAGTGAAGGTCTTACAGGGGCTCAGCCCCAGCATTTT. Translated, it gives CASSEGLTGAQPQHF.

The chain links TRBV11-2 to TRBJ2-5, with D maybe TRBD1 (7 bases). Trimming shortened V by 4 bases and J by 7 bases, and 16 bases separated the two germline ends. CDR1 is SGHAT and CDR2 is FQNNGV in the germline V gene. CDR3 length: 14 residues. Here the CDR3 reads CASSSRTGGMTQYF. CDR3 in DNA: TGTGCCAGCAGCTCACGGACAGGAGGGATGACCCAGTACTTC.

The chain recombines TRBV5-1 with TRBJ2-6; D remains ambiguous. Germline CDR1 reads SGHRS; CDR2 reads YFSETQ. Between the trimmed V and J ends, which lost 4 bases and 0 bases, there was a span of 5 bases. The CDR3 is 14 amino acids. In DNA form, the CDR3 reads TGCGCCAGCAGCCCCAGCTCTGGGGCCAACGTCCTGACTTTC. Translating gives CASSPSSGANVLTF.

CDR3 in DNA: TGTGCCAGTATGGTGGGTAGCGGCTATAACAATGAGCAGTTCTTC. Amino acids: CASMVGSGYNNEQFF. V usage is TRBV19 and J usage is TRBJ2-1; D possibly corresponds to TRBD2 (6 bases). Germline-derived CDR1 and CDR2 are LNHDA and SQIVND (reference sequence). V shed 7 bases and J shed 5 bases, with 18 bases lying between them. This CDR3 comprises 15 residues. Full variable domain (rest looked up from reference TRBV19 and TRBJ2-1): DGGITQSPKYLFRKEGQNVTLSCEQNLNHDAMYWYRQDPGQGLRLIYYSQIVNDFQKGDIAEGYSVSREKKESFPLTVTSAQKNPTAFYLCASMVGSGYNNEQFFGPGTRLTVL.